These T cell receptor beta chains were read from a single sample in a study of technical replicates of blood from a handful of donors. Method: immunoSEQ multiplex PCR; TCRdb's copy keeps in-frame clones and lacks some. This table holds tens of thousands of clones, approximately 86% found once. The sequenced material came from PBMCs. The source is a human donor in good health. Some clones in this sample may be carry-over from other donors' samples. The CDR3 runs from the conserved cysteine through the conserved F or W. The D gene is left open where the match is weak. The listing skips clone size in some rows; elsewhere it reads once, few, many or a size class.

>TRBV30|NA|TRBJ2-1|NA
TGTGCCTGGAGTGTACTAGGGAATGAGCAGTTCTTC
CAWSVLGNEQFF
>TRBV5-1|NA|TRBJ2-5|TRBD2
TGCGCCAGCAGCAGCGGGGGGGAAGAGACCCAGTACTTC
CASSSGGEETQYF
>TRBV7-9|many|TRBJ1-4|NA
TGTGCCAGCAGCACCTGGACGGACGAGGGAGAAAAACTGTTTTTT
CASSTWTDEGEKLFF
>TRBV18|NA|TRBJ2-7|TRBD1
TGTGCCAGCTTAAACAAACAGGGGTCGCACGAGCAGTACTTC
CASLNKQGSHEQYF
>TRBV7-8|NA|TRBJ2-7|TRBD2
TGTGCCAGCAGCTCCTACCTAGCGGGGGGGCCCCTCGAGCAGTACTTC
CASSSYLAGGPLEQYF
>TRBV5-4|NA|TRBJ2-1|TRBD1
TGTGCCAGCAGCTTCGGGACAGGGGGCTACAATGAGCAGTTCTTC
CASSFGTGGYNEQFF
>TRBV6-6|NA|TRBJ1-1|NA
TGTGCCAGCAACTTCGGGGGGGCTGAAGCTTTCTTT
CASNFGGAEAFF
>TRBV4-3|NA|TRBJ2-5|NA
TGCGCCAGCAGCCAAGACAAAGAGACCCAGTACTTC
CASSQDKETQYF
>TRBV18|NA|TRBJ2-7|TRBD2
TGTGCCAGCTCACCCCCGGGACTATATACTTTCCCTTTGCCCTCCGAGCAGTACTTC
CASSPPGLYTFPLPSEQYF
>TRBV11-1|NA|TRBJ2-1|NA
TGTGCCAGCAGACTTACCAGGGATTTAAGAAATGAGCAGTTCTTC
CASRLTRDLRNEQFF
>TRBV10-2|NA|TRBJ2-2|TRBD2
TGCGCCAGCAGTGAAACTAGCGGGTCCACCGGGGAGCTGTTTTTT
CASSETSGSTGELFF
>TRBV10-3|NA|TRBJ2-7|TRBD1
TGTGCCATCAGTTCGACAGGGGGCTTCTACGAGCAGTACTTC
CAISSTGGFYEQYF
>TRBV18|NA|TRBJ1-3|NA
TGTGCCAGCTCACCGCCCTATAATAGAAACACCATATATTTT
CASSPPYNRNTIYF
>TRBV19|once|TRBJ2-7|TRBD1
TGTGCCAGTAGTATTACCGGGACAGGACGGGCCTACGAGCAGTACTTC
CASSITGTGRAYEQYF
>TRBV4-3|once|TRBJ2-6|NA
TGCGCCAGCAGCCAAGATCTCGGTTCTGGGGCCAACGTCCTGACTTTC
CASSQDLGSGANVLTF
>TRBV2|NA|TRBJ1-1|NA
TGTGCCAGCAGTCTGACGGGAACCATGAACACTGAAGCTTTCTTT
CASSLTGTMNTEAFF
>TRBV6-5|NA|TRBJ2-1|NA
TGTGCCAGCAGTTACGAGGGAGCGAATGAGCAGTTCTTC
CASSYEGANEQFF
>TRBV18|NA|TRBJ2-6|NA
TGTGCCAGCTCACAAGGGGCTGGGGCCAACGTCCTGACTTTC
CASSQGAGANVLTF
>TRBV11-1|NA|TRBJ2-5|TRBD2
TGTGCCAGCAGCCTCGGGACTAGCGGGGGGGCTTCTCGGGAGACCCAGTACTTC
CASSLGTSGGASRETQYF
>TRBV2|NA|TRBJ1-2|TRBD1
TGTGCCAGCAGGACGGACAGGAACTATGGCTACACCTTC
CASRTDRNYGYTF
>TRBV30|once|TRBJ2-1|TRBD2
TGTGCCCTCCAGAACAGCGGGAGGGGGGAGCAGTTCTTC
CALQNSGRGEQFF
>TRBV11-2|NA|TRBJ2-1|TRBD2
TGTGCCAGCAGCTTAGGTTGGGGACTAGATGTTATGCAGTTCTTC
CASSLGWGLDVMQFF
>TRBV9|NA|TRBJ1-2|TRBD1
TGTGCCAGCAGCGTAGTTAGACAAGGGACAGTGATTAACTATGGCTACACCTTC
CASSVVRQGTVINYGYTF
>TRBV5-1|NA|TRBJ2-1|NA
TGCGCCAGCACTGCATCGACTCAAACGGGCAATGAGCAGTTCTTC
CASTASTQTGNEQFF
>TRBV7-2|NA|TRBJ2-7|TRBD1
TGTGCCAGCAGCTTAGTAGGGACAGGAAATAACTCCTACGAGCAGTACTTC
CASSLVGTGNNSYEQYF
>TRBV5-4|NA|TRBJ2-1|NA
TGTGCCAGCAGCCCGGGAACTACCAATGAGCAGTTCTTC
CASSPGTTNEQFF